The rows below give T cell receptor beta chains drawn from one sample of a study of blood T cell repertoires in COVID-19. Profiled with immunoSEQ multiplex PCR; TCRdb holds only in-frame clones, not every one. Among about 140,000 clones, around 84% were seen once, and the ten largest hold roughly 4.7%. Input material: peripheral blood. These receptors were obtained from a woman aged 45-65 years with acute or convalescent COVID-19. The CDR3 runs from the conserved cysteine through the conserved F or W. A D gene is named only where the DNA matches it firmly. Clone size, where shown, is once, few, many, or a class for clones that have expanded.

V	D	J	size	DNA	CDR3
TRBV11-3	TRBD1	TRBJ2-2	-	TGTGCCAGCAGCTTAGGGGACAGCTACAACACCGGGGAGCTGTTTTTT	CASSLGDSYNTGELFF
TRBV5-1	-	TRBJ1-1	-	TGCGCCAGTGAGGGTCAGTCACATACGGGCCACACTGAAGCTTTCTTT	CASEGQSHTGHTEAFF
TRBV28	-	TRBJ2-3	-	TGTGCCAGCAGCTCACGGGATCCAGGGGTTATGGATACGCAGTATTTT	CASSSRDPGVMDTQYF
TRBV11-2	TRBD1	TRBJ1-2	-	TGTGCCAGCAGCTTAGTCGGGACAGGGTACGGCTACACCTTC	CASSLVGTGYGYTF
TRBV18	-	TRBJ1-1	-	TGTGCCAGCTCGCAAGGGGCTGGCGACACTGAAGCTTTCTTT	CASSQGAGDTEAFF
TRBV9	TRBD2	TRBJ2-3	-	TGTGCCAGCAGCGTACCCTTAGCGGGGATGGTAGATACGCAGTATTTT	CASSVPLAGMVDTQYF
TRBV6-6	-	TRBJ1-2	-	TGTGCCAGCAGTCGCTCAGTGGCACCGGCGGCTTCACGTGGCTACACCTTC	CASSRSVAPAASRGYTF
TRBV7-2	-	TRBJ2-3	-	TGTGCCAGCAGCTTAGGGCCGGGGGGCAGCACAGATACGCAGTATTTT	CASSLGPGGSTDTQYF
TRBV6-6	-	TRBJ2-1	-	TGTGCCAGCAGTTACTTTTTAGGGGGCAATGAGCAGTTCTTC	CASSYFLGGNEQFF
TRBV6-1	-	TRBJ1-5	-	TGTGCCAGCAGTGACAGGCTCCCGGGAGCACAGCCCCAGCATTTT	CASSDRLPGAQPQHF
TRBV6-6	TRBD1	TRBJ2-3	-	TGTGCCAGCTCCTCAGGGGGTGGCACAGATACGCAGTATTTT	CASSSGGGTDTQYF
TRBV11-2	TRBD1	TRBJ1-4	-	TGTGCCAGCAGCCCCCTTCTGTTGGACAGGGGAAGAGAAAAACTGTTTTTT	CASSPLLLDRGREKLFF
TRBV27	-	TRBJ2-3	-	TGTGCCAGCAGTTTTCTAGGTTTGATTACAGATACGCAGTATTTT	CASSFLGLITDTQYF
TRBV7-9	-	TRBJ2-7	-	TGTGCCAGCAGCTCCATTACAACAGGGAACCCCTACGAGCAGTACTTC	CASSSITTGNPYEQYF
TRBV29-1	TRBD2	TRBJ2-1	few	TGCAGCGCCCTCTCCATGGGGGGGATAACCGATGAGCAGTTCTTC	CSALSMGGITDEQFF
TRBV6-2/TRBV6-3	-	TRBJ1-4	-	TGTGCCAGCAGTTTCGGCGGGATGAATGAAAAACTGTTTTTT	CASSFGGMNEKLFF
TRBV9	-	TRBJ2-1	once	TGTGCCAGCAGCCCCCCGGGTTCCTACAATGAGCAGTTCTTC	CASSPPGSYNEQFF
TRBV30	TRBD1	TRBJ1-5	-	TGTGCCTTAACGGACAGGGGGCCGAATCAGCCCCAGCATTTT	CALTDRGPNQPQHF
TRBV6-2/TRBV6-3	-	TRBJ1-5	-	TGTGCCAGCAGTCGGAGGGCCCTCAATCAGCCCCAGCATTTT	CASSRRALNQPQHF
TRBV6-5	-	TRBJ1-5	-	TGTGCCAGCAGTCCTATTTTAAATCAGCCCCAGCATTTT	CASSPILNQPQHF
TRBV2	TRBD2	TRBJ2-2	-	TGTGCCAGCAGTTCTAGCGGGGGGAGCGTCGGGGAGCTGTTTTTT	CASSSSGGSVGELFF
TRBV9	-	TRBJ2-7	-	TGTGCCAGCAGCGTAGAGGGCGGGGGCGCTGACTACGAGCAGTACTTC	CASSVEGGGADYEQYF
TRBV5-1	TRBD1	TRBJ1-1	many	TGCGCCAGCAGCTCTTGGGACAGGGATAACACTGAAGCTTTCTTT	CASSSWDRDNTEAFF
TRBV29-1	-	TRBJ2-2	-	TGCAGCGTAGTCGGGGGGAACACCGGGGAGCTGTTTTTT	CSVVGGNTGELFF
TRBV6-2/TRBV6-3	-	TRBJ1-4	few	TGTGCCAGCAGTTACGAAGGACAAGTAGAAAAACTGTTTTTT	CASSYEGQVEKLFF
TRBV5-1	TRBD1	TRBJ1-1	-	TGCGCCAGCAGCCTGGGGACAGTGAACACTGAAGCTTTCTTT	CASSLGTVNTEAFF
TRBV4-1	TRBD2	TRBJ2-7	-	TGCGCCAGCAGCCATGACTCGGGAGGCGGAAGATACGAGCAGTACTTC	CASSHDSGGGRYEQYF
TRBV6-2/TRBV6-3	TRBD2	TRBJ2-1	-	TGTGCCAGCAGTTTACTCCCATTAGCGGGGGCAGACAATGAGCAGTTCTTC	CASSLLPLAGADNEQFF
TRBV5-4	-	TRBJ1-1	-	TGTGCCAGCAGGGTCGGCACGGGGCCAAGGGGGACTGAAGCTTTCTTT	CASRVGTGPRGTEAFF
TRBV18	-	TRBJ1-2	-	TGTGCCAGCTCCCCCAGGGGAACAGGCTCCCAGAGGAGCTATGGCTACACCTTC	CASSPRGTGSQRSYGYTF
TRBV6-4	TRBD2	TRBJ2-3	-	TGTGCCAGCAGTGACCAGGCTAGCGGGGGGGCTTCAGATACGCAGTATTTT	CASSDQASGGASDTQYF
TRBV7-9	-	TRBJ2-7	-	TGTGCCAGCAGCCCCTGGCTGGGGCAGGGCGAGCAGTACTTC	CASSPWLGQGEQYF
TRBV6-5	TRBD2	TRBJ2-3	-	TGTGCCAGCGTCCGACTAGCGGCCCGCACAGATACGCAGTATTTT	CASVRLAARTDTQYF
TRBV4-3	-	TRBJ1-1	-	TGCGCCAGCAGCCACGGGCGGGAGGCGAACACTGAAGCTTTCTTT	CASSHGREANTEAFF
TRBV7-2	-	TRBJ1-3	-	TGTGCCAGCAGCTTAGTGAGGACAGAGGGAAACACCATATATTTT	CASSLVRTEGNTIYF
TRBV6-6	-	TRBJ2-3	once	TGTGCCAGCAGTTACGCTCGGCCGGGAGATACGCAGTATTTT	CASSYARPGDTQYF
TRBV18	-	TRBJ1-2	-	TGTGCCAGCTCACATTTGGGCCACACCTTC	CASSHLGHTF
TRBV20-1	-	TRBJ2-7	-	TGCAGTGCTAGAGATCAATACGAGCAGTACTTC	CSARDQYEQYF
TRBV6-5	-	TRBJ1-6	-	TGTGCCAGCAGCCCACTCCTGTCGTCGCATTCACCCCTCCACTTT	CASSPLLSSHSPLHF